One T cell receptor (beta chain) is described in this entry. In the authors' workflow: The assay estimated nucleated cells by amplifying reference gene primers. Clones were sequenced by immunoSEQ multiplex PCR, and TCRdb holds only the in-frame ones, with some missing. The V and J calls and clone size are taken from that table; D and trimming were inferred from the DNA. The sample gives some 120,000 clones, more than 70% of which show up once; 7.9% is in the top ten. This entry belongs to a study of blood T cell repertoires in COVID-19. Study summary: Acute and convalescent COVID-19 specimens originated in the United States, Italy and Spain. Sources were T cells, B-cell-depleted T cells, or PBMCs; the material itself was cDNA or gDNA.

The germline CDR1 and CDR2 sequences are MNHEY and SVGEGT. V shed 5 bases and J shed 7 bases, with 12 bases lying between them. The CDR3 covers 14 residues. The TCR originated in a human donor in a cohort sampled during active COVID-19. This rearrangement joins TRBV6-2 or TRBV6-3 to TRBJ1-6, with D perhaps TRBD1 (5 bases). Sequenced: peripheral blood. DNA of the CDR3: TGTGCCAGCAGTATCCAGGGTCAGAATTCACCCCTCCACTTT. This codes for CASSIQGQNSPLHF.